A selection of T cell receptor beta chains follows, all from one sample in a study of blood T cell repertoires in COVID-19. TCRdb's copy holds only in-frame clones and misses some; the assay was immunoSEQ multiplex PCR. This sample yields tens of thousands of clones, of which around 90% are seen a single time; roughly 2% belongs to the top ten. Sequenced sample: peripheral blood. All receptors come from a human donor in a cohort sampled during active COVID-19. Both conserved end residues are trimmed from each CDR3.

j_call v_call cdr3_length cdr3_aa
TRBJ2-1 TRBV4-1 15 ASSRSFIAGGLHEQF
TRBJ2-1 TRBV15 12 ATSVDLALDEQF
TRBJ2-5 TRBV7-8 15 ASSLARPQGAGETQY
TRBJ1-4 TRBV7-9 14 ASSLAGQGLREKLF
TRBJ2-3 TRBV5-1 14 ASSLSTGTRPDTQY
TRBJ2-1 TRBV4-3 14 ASSQAGGLVYNEQF
TRBJ1-2 TRBV15 14 ATSRWTGPLNYGYT
TRBJ2-2 TRBV15 14 ATSTASGVNTGELF
TRBJ2-1 TRBV15 13 ATSRDRGHRNEQF
TRBJ2-3 TRBV28 13 ASSLHGSSTDTQY
TRBJ2-1 TRBV5-6 13 ASSLRGTSANEQF
TRBJ2-3 TRBV27 15 ASSSQYRGPSTDTQY
TRBJ2-7 TRBV5-1 12 ASATDTRAYEQY
TRBJ2-3 TRBV28 14 ASSLASGISTDTQY
TRBJ2-7 TRBV7-9 14 ASSFPPGGRNDEQY
TRBJ1-2 TRBV7-9 13 ASSSTMQGNDGYT
TRBJ2-2 TRBV9 13 ASSSRDRQTGELF
TRBJ2-2 TRBV9 14 ASSVEAGGRTGELF
TRBJ1-1 TRBV7-2 11 ASSLSGDTEAF
TRBJ2-2 TRBV4-2 15 ASSQDPSGRTTGELF
TRBJ2-2 TRBV18 14 ASSPVAGANTGELF
TRBJ2-5 TRBV29-1 12 SVESLRREETQY